This is a list of T cell receptor beta chains from one sample in a study of T cell repertoires in cytomegalovirus infection. TCRdb itself ran the reads through MiXCR, one entry per CDR3 protein. Of around 630,000 distinct CDR3 sequences in the sample, 20% to 25% were seen once. Specimen: CD8+ T cells from PBMCs. The source of these receptors is a human donor in good health (CMV status not recorded). Some clones in this sample may be carry-over from other donors' samples. The CDR3 runs from the conserved cysteine through the conserved F or W. A D gene is named only where the DNA matches it firmly. Clone size is shown for a subset of rows, as once, few, many or a class of expanded clone.

d_call	v_call	j_call	clone_size	cdr3_nt	cdr3_aa
-	TRBV28	TRBJ1-6	once	TGTGCCAGCAGTTTCTCGACCCAGGATAGCTCCTATAATTCACCCCTCCACTTT	CASSFSTQDSSYNSPLHF
TRBD2	TRBV7-6	TRBJ2-1	-	TGTGTCAGCAGCCCGGGGACTAGCGGGGGGGGCTACAATGAGCAGTTCTTC	CVSSPGTSGGGYNEQFF
-	TRBV6-5	TRBJ2-3	few	TGTGCCAGCAGTTACGCTAGCGATAGCACAGATACGCAGTATTTT	CASSYASDSTDTQYF
TRBD2	TRBV6-1	TRBJ2-5	few	TGTGCCAGCATAGGTAGCGGGGGGGTGGAGACCCAGTACTTC	CASIGSGGVETQYF
-	TRBV2	TRBJ2-3	few	TGTGCCAGCAGTGAAAGAGACAGAGTTCCCGATACGCAGTATTTT	CASSERDRVPDTQYF
TRBD1	TRBV7-9	TRBJ2-7	few	TGTGCCAGCAGCCCATCACCGGCGACAGGGGTCGAGCAGTACTTC	CASSPSPATGVEQYF
TRBD2	TRBV7-9	TRBJ2-1	many	TGTGCCAGCAGCTTAGCACTAGCGGGGGTACATGAGCAGTTCTTC	CASSLALAGVHEQFF
-	TRBV14	TRBJ1-3	-	TGTGCCAGCAGCCAAACAGGGTACCTCACCATATATTTT	CASSQTGYLTIYF
TRBD1	TRBV7-9	TRBJ2-3	many	TGTGCCAGCAGCGCGGGACAGGGGGCGTCAGATACGCAGTATTTT	CASSAGQGASDTQYF
-	TRBV7-2	TRBJ2-1	few	TGTGCCAGCAGCAAAGCCGACATGTATGAGCAGTTCTTC	CASSKADMYEQFF
-	TRBV7-8	TRBJ2-1	many	TGTGCCAGCAGCCCCCGGACAAGCTCCTACAATGAGCAGTTCTTC	CASSPRTSSYNEQFF
-	TRBV9	TRBJ1-4	few	TGTGCCAGCAGCGTTGGTTCGTCGGCCACTGGCAAACTGTTTTTT	CASSVGSSATGKLFF